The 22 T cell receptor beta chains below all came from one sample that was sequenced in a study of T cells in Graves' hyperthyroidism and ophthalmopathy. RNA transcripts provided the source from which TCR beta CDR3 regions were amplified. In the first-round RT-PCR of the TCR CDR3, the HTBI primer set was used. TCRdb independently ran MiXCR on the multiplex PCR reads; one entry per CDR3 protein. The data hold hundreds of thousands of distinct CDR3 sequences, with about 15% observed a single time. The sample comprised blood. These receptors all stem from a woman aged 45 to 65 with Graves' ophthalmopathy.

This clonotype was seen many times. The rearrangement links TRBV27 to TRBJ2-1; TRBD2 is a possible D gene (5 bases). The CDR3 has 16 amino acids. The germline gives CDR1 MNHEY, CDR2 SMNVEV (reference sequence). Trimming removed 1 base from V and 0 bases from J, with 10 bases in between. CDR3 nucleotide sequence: TGTGCCAGCAGTTTATTCGGCGGGCCCTCCTACAATGAGCAGTTCTTC. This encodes CASSLFGGPSYNEQFF.

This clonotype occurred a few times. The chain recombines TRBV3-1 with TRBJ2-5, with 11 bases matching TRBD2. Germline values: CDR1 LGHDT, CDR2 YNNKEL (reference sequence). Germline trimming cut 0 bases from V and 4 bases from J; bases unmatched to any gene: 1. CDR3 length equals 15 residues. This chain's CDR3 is CASSQDSGRGETQYF. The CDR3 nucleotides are TGTGCCAGCAGCCAAGATAGCGGGAGGGGAGAGACCCAGTACTTC.

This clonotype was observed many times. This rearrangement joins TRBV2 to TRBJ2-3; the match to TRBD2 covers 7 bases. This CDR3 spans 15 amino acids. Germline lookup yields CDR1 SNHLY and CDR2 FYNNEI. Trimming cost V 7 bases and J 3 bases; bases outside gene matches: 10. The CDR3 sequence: CASIGQRGRTDTQYF. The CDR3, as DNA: TGTGCCAGCATCGGCCAGCGGGGTCGAACAGATACGCAGTATTTT.

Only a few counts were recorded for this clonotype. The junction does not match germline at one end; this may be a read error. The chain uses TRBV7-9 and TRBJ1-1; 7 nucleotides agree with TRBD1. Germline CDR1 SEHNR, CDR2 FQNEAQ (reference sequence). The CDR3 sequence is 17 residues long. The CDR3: CASSPTGFKRGNTEASF. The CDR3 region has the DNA TGTGCCAGCAGCCCGACAGGGTTTAAGAGGGGCAACACTGAAGCTTCCTTT.

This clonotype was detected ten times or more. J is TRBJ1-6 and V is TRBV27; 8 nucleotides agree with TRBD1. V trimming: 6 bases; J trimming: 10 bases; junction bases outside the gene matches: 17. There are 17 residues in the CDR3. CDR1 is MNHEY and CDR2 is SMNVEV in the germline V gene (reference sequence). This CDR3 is CASSLEGGGQVSSPLHF. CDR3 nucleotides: TGTGCCAGCAGCCTTGAGGGAGGGGGACAGGTTTCCTCACCCCTCCACTTT.

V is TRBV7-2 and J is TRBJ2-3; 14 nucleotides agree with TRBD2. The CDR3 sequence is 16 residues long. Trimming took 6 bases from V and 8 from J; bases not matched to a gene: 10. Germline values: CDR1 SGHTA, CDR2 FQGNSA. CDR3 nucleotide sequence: TGTGCCAGCAGATTAACGGGACTAGCGGGAGTGGTTACGCAGTATTTT. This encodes CASRLTGLAGVVTQYF. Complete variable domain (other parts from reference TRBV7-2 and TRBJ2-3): GAGVSQSPSNKVTEKGKDVELRCDPISGHTALYWYRQSLGQGLEFLIYFQGNSAPDKSGLPSDRFSAERTGGSVSTLTIQRTQQEDSAVYLCASRLTGLAGVVTQYFGPGTRLTVL.

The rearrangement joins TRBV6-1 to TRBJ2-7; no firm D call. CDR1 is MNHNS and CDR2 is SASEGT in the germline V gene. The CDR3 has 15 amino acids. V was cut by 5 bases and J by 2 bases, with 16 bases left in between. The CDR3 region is CASSRDRTKPYEQYF. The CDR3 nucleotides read TGTGCCAGCAGTAGAGACCGGACGAAACCCTACGAGCAGTACTTC.

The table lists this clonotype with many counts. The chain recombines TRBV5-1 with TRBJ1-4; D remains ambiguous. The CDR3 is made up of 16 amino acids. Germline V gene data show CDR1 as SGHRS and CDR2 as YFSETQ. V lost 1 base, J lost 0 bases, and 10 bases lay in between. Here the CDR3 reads CASSLWGPTTNEKLFF. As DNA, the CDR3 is TGCGCCAGCAGCTTGTGGGGTCCGACAACTAATGAAAAACTGTTTTTT.

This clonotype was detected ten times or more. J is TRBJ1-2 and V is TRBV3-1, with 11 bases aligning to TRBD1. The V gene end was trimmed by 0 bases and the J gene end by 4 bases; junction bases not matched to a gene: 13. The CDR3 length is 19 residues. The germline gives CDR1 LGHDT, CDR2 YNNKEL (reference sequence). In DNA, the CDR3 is TGTGCCAGCAGCCAAGATGTCCGAGGACAGGGGGCGCCGAGCTATGGCTACACCTTC. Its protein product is CASSQDVRGQGAPSYGYTF. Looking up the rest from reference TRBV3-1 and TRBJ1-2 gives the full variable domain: DTAVSQTPKYLVTQMGNDKSIKCEQNLGHDTMYWYKQDSKKFLKIMFSYNNKELIINETVPNRFSPKSPDKAHLNLHINSLELGDSAVYFCASSQDVRGQGAPSYGYTFGSGTRLTVV.

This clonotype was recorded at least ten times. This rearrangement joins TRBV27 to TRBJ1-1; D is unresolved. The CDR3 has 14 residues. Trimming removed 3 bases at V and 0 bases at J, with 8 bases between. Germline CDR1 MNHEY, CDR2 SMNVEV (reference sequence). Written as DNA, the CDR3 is TGTGCCAGCAGTTTTAGTCGTATGAACACTGAAGCTTTCTTT. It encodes CASSFSRMNTEAFF.

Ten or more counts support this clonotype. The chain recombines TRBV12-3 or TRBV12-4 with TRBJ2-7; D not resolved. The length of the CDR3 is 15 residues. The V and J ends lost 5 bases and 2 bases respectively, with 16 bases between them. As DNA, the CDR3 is TGTGCCAGCAGTCCACTGGGGTTGGGAACCTACGAGCAGTACTTC. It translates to CASSPLGLGTYEQYF.

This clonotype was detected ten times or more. This CDR3 is CASSPRDRERNIQYF. In DNA, the CDR3 is TGTGCCAGCAGCCCACGGGACAGGGAACGGAACATTCAGTACTTC. The chain uses TRBV5-5 and TRBJ2-4, with 9 bases matching TRBD1. There are 15 residues in the CDR3. V lost 4 bases, J lost 7 bases, and 9 bases stayed unmatched. Germline V gene sequence: CDR1 SGHKS, CDR2 YYEKEE (reference sequence).

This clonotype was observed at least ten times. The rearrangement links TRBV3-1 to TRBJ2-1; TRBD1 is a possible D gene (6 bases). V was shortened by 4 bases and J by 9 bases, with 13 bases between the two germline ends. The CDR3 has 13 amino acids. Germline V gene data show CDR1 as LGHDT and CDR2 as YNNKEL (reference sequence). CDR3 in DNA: TGTGCCAGCAGCCTTCCAGGGGTTCGTGAGCAGTTCTTC. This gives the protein CASSLPGVREQFF.

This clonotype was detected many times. CDR3 sequence: CASSPRAAGWDNEQFF. The CDR3 bases are TGTGCCAGCAGCCCGCGAGCAGCGGGGTGGGACAATGAGCAGTTCTTC. The rearrangement links TRBV9 to TRBJ2-1; TRBD2 matches at 7 bases. Germline trimming cut 4 bases from V and 5 bases from J; bases unmatched to any gene: 12. This CDR3 spans 16 amino acids. Germline CDR1 and CDR2: SGDLS and YYNGEE.

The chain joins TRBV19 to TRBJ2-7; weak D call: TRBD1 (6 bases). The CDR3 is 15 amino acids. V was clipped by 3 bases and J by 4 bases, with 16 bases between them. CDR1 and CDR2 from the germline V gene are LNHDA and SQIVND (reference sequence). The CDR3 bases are TGTGCCAGTAGTATGGGTAGACAGGTGGAATACGAGCAGTACTTC. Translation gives CASSMGRQVEYEQYF. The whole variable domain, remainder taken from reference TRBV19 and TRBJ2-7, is DGGITQSPKYLFRKEGQNVTLSCEQNLNHDAMYWYRQDPGQGLRLIYYSQIVNDFQKGDIAEGYSVSREKKESFPLTVTSAQKNPTAFYLCASSMGRQVEYEQYFGPGTRLTVT.

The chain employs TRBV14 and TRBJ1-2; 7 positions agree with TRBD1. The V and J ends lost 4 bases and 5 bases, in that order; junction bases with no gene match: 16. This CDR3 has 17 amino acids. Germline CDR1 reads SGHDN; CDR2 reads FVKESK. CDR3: CASSPTEGQPGWYGYTF. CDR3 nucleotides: TGTGCCAGCAGCCCCACGGAGGGACAGCCAGGGTGGTATGGCTACACCTTC.

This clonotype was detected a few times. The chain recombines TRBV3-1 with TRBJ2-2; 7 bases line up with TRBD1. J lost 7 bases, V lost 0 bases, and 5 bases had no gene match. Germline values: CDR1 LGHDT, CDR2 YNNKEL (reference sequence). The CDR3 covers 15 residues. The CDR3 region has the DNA TGTGCCAGCAGCCAAGATTTGACAGGGTTCGGGGAGCTGTTTTTT. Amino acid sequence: CASSQDLTGFGELFF.

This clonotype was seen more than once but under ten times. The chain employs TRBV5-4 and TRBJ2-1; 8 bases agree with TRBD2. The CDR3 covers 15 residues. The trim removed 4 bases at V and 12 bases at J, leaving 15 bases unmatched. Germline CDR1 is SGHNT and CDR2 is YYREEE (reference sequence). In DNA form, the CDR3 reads TGTGCCAGCAGCGCCCGGGTAGCGGGATTCGATGGGCAGTTCTTC. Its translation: CASSARVAGFDGQFF.

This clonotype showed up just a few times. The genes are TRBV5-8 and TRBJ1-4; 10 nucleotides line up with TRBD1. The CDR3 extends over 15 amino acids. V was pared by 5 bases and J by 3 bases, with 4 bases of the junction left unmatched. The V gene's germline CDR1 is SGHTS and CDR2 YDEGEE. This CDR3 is CASRGQGVPNEKLFF. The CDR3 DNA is TGTGCCAGCAGAGGACAGGGGGTACCTAATGAAAAACTGTTTTTT. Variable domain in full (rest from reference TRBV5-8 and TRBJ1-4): EAGVTQSPTHLIKTRGQQATLRCSPISGHTSVYWYQQALGLGLQFLLWYDEGEERNRGNFPPRFSGRQFPNYSSELNVNALELEDSALYLCASRGQGVPNEKLFFGSGTQLSVL.

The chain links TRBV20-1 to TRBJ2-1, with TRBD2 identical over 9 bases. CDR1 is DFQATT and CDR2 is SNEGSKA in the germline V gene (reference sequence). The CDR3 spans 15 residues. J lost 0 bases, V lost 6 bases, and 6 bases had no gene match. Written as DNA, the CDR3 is TGCAGTGCGCCTCTAGCGGGGCGCTCCTACAATGAGCAGTTCTTC. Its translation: CSAPLAGRSYNEQFF.

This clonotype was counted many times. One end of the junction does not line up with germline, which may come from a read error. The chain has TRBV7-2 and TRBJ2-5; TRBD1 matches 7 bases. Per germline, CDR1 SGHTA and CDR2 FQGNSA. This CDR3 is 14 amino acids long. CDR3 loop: CASSRPTGQETQYF. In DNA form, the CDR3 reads TGTGCCAGCAGCCGCCCGACAGGGCAAGAGACCCAATACTTC.

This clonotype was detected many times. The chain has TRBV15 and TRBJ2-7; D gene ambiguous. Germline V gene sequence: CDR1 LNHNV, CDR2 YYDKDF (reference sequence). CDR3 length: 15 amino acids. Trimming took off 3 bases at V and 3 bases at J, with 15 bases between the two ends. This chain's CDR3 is CATSRQWKDIYEQYF. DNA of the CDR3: TGTGCCACCAGCAGGCAATGGAAAGACATCTACGAGCAGTACTTC.